This is a list of T cell receptor beta chains from one sample in a study of cytomegalovirus exposure and HLA in healthy donors. The repertoire was sequenced with immunoSEQ multiplex PCR; TCRdb's copy has only in-frame clones and lacks some. The repertoire holds roughly 140,000 clones, with 79% as singletons. Sequenced: PBMCs. Receptors were obtained from a woman aged 40-49 years in good health and CMV-seropositive. Each CDR3 is given without its conserved first and last residue.

V gene,J gene,CDR3 protein
TRBV5-1,TRBJ1-1,ASSMLTVEGTEAF
TRBV19,TRBJ1-5,ASRPAGGGQPQH
TRBV18,TRBJ1-4,ASSSINKEKLF
TRBV5-1,TRBJ2-5,ASSPFPSGVETQY
TRBV2,TRBJ1-5,ASRLTVNSNQPQH
TRBV7-2,TRBJ2-7,ASSLVGTSSYEQY
TRBV7-2,.,ASSPSTGARTYEQY
TRBV9,TRBJ2-3,ASSVGLAGGGDTQY
TRBV7-9,TRBJ2-7,ASSSGTGLHEQY
TRBV7-3,TRBJ1-1,ASSEQGQNTEAF
TRBV9,TRBJ2-5,ASSPRLAGAQETQY
TRBV28,TRBJ1-1,ASRDRDSTPMNTEAF
TRBV18,TRBJ2-3,ASSPQRVGSDTQY
TRBV29-1,TRBJ2-5,SVTPTAGYQETQY
TRBV7-9,TRBJ2-7,SSSLVRTSGGSYEQY
TRBV28,TRBJ1-5,ASSLGGSHQPQH
TRBV19,TRBJ1-1,ASSIPMSRGCTEAF
TRBV12-5,TRBJ1-4,ASGLPRGGGIGEKLF
TRBV6-6,TRBJ1-6,ASSYGVSSPLH
TRBV5-4,TRBJ2-7,ASRRTGTYEQY
TRBV18,TRBJ1-4,ASSPRGATNEKLF
TRBV5-1,TRBJ2-7,ASSSGLAGFKGDYEQY
TRBV6-1,TRBJ1-1,ASRRDRENTEAF
TRBV5-1,TRBJ2-5,ASSLGQGVETQY
TRBV5-4,TRBJ2-1,ASSLAGPGGPYNEQF
TRBV6-1,TRBJ1-5,ASSLDNHQPQH
TRBV5-1,TRBJ2-5,ASSLAFGGRETQY
TRBV29-1,TRBJ2-2,SVEVGTGELF
TRBV2,TRBJ1-1,ASRGSGVTEAF
TRBV10-3,TRBJ1-6,AIRPNTGGNNSPLH
TRBV4-1,TRBJ2-3,ASSQSSGGTTDTQY
TRBV2,TRBJ2-7,ASSNLGGLGEQY
TRBV27,TRBJ1-6,ASSSDLGQATFLNSPLH
TRBV5-1,TRBJ2-3,ASSLWNRETDTQY
TRBV7-4,TRBJ1-1,ASSSSTEGNTEAF
TRBV5-1,TRBJ1-3,ASSLDAEISGNTIY
TRBV5-1,TRBJ1-4,ASSLAAGPNEKLF
TRBV5-6,TRBJ1-1,ASSTDTRSTEAF
TRBV6-4,TRBJ1-5,ASSGTGTSDNQPQH
TRBV9,TRBJ1-2,ASSVDPGGIYGYT
TRBV4-2,TRBJ2-3,ASSQETSGGPSTDTQY
TRBV19,TRBJ2-3,ASSGQSDTQY
TRBV19,TRBJ1-1,ASSRGHLLTNTEAF
TRBV5-4,TRBJ2-1,ASSLAAGGYYNEQF
TRBV5-5,TRBJ2-7,ASRPGQGAYEQY
TRBV7-2,TRBJ1-2,ASSLGPDRDNYGYT
TRBV9,TRBJ2-3,ASNRGVSTDTQY
TRBV27,TRBJ1-2,ASSSRTGGYT
TRBV7-6,TRBJ2-2,ASTYGAGELF
TRBV5-1,TRBJ2-1,ASSLGLGQGVTEQF
TRBV2,TRBJ2-3,ASSEAGSTDTQY
TRBV6-5,TRBJ1-5,ASRGRDNNQPQH
TRBV10-3,TRBJ1-1,AISGGTGGAMNTEAF
TRBV6-1,TRBJ2-2,ATPDRGHTGELF
TRBV7-2,TRBJ2-1,ASSPPAGSYYNEQF